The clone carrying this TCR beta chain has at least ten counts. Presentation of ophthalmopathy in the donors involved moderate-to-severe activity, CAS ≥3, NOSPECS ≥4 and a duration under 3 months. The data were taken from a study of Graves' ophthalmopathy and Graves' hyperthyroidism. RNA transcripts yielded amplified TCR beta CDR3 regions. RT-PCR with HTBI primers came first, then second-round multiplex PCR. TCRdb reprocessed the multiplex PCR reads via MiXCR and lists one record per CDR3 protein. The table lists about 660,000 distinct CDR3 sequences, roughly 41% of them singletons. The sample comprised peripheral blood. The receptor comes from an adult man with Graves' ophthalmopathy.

The CDR3 DNA reads TGTGCCAGCAACCAACGACAGGGGGCTGGGGAGACCCAGTACTTC. It encodes CASNQRQGAGETQYF. The genes are TRBV7-6 and TRBJ2-5; 10 bases agree with TRBD1. In germline, CDR1 is SGHVS, CDR2 FNYEAQ. The V segment lost 7 bases and the J segment 5 bases; nucleotides outside the gene matches: 10. There are 15 residues in the CDR3.